Described below is a single T cell receptor beta chain sequence and its context. Germline loops: CDR1 LNHDA, CDR2 SQIVND (reference sequence). With 7 bases clipped from V and 7 bases from J, the junction kept 7 bases outside the gene matches. The CDR3 has 14 residues. Assay: immunoSEQ multiplex PCR; the TCRdb copy retains only in-frame clones and omits some. The table records fewer than 300,000 clones, about nine tenths of them present only once. The data were obtained in a study of blood T cell repertoires in COVID-19. Turning to the study itself: In each case, the material was cDNA or gDNA derived from T cells, B-cell-depleted T cells, or PBMCs.

This receptor was taken from a man aged 18 to 29 who had recovered from COVID-19. The chain links TRBV19 to TRBJ1-6; 7 bases are shared with TRBD1. The sequenced sample was PBMCs or T cells enriched from blood (not recorded which). For the CDR3, the DNA is TGTGCCAGTAAACTGGGACAGACGAATTCACCCCTCCACTTT. This codes for CASKLGQTNSPLHF.